One sample yielded the 29 T cell receptor beta chains listed below, sequenced in a study of blood T cell repertoires in COVID-19 (dated by TCRdb to the early 2020s). The library was prepared using the immunoSEQ multiplex PCR assay. Sourced from immuneACCESS, this table was stored by TCRdb with only in-frame sequences that have V and J called. A share of the clones is absent; for the studies checked, an unresolved V gene accounts for under half, and the remainder has no known explanation. A total of under 350,000 clones appear in this sample, approximately 85% of them only once. Around 10% of the sample is in the top ten clones. The sequencing input was peripheral blood. The receptors stem from a woman between 65 and 79 years old with acute or convalescent COVID-19.

The rearrangement joins TRBV2 to TRBJ2-1; 9 bases are shared with TRBD1. This CDR3 comprises 14 residues. Losses at the gene ends were 4 bases for V and 8 bases for J; bases not matched to a gene: 6. The germline gives CDR1 SNHLY, CDR2 FYNNEI. The chain's CDR3 is CASSVEQGAYEQFF. CDR3 nucleotide sequence: TGTGCCAGCAGTGTGGAACAGGGGGCCTATGAGCAGTTCTTC.

As DNA, the CDR3 is TGTGCCAGCAGCTTCGCCACTAGCGGGGGGGCCCGATGGGAGACCCAGTACTTC. Protein product: CASSFATSGGARWETQYF. The V and J genes are TRBV7-2 and TRBJ2-5, with 13 bases lining up with TRBD2. Germline trimming cut 3 bases from V and 5 bases from J; bases unmatched to any gene: 12. The CDR3 has 18 amino acids. Germline CDR1 SGHTA, CDR2 FQGNSA.

This chain links TRBV18 with TRBJ1-5; D is perhaps TRBD1 (5 bases). Germline lookup yields CDR1 KGHSH and CDR2 LQKENI. CDR3 length equals 13 residues. Trimming removed 6 bases at V and 8 bases at J, with 14 bases between. The CDR3 is CASSPGGGEPQHF. Written as DNA, the CDR3 is TGTGCCAGCTCGCCCGGTGGAGGGGAGCCCCAGCATTTT.

As DNA, the CDR3 is TGTGCCAGCAGCTTTGACAGGGGGCAAGGGGAGCTGTTTTTT. This encodes CASSFDRGQGELFF. This chain uses TRBV7-9 with TRBJ2-2; 10 nucleotides align to TRBD1. The CDR3 covers 14 residues. V lost 3 bases to trimming and J lost 8 bases; unmatched junction nucleotides: 3. CDR1 and CDR2 from the germline V gene are SEHNR and FQNEAQ (reference sequence).

In its sample, this clone was seen once. CDR3 protein: CASSPKTGQGAVWDEQFF. CDR3 nucleotides: TGTGCCAGCAGCCCAAAAACGGGACAGGGGGCGGTTTGGGATGAGCAGTTCTTC. V usage is TRBV5-8 and J usage is TRBJ2-1, with 12 bases that match TRBD1. The CDR3 spans 18 residues. After removal of 4 bases from V and 8 bases from J, the junction contained 16 bases not matched to a gene. Germline loops: CDR1 SGHTS, CDR2 YDEGEE. Complete variable domain (other parts from reference TRBV5-8 and TRBJ2-1): EAGVTQSPTHLIKTRGQQATLRCSPISGHTSVYWYQQALGLGLQFLLWYDEGEERNRGNFPPRFSGRQFPNYSSELNVNALELEDSALYLCASSPKTGQGAVWDEQFFGPGTRLTVL.

The V gene is TRBV9, the J gene TRBJ1-2; D perhaps matches TRBD1 (6 bases). Looked up from germline, CDR1 is SGDLS and CDR2 is YYNGEE. The CDR3 covers 15 residues. V was trimmed by 2 bases and J by 3 bases, leaving 14 bases between them. CDR3 DNA: TGTGCCAGCAGCGTGGGAGGAGGGGGGGACTATGGCTACACCTTC. It translates to CASSVGGGGDYGYTF.

This clone was detected once. The rearrangement links TRBV5-6 to TRBJ1-4; no firm D call. V dropped 4 bases and J dropped 4 bases, with 11 bases sitting between them. The germline V gene has CDR1 SGHDT and CDR2 YYEEEE. CDR3 length: 14 amino acids. The CDR3, as DNA: TGTGCCAGCAGCGGAGGCTTCGGTAATGAAAAACTGTTTTTT. Translated: CASSGGFGNEKLFF.

The rearrangement uses TRBV11-2 and TRBJ1-1; 7 bases are shared with TRBD1. CDR1 is SGHAT and CDR2 is FQNNGV in the germline V gene. The trim removed 5 bases at V and 1 base at J, leaving 4 bases unmatched. This CDR3 has 14 amino acids. The CDR3 loop is CASSLGQENTEAFF. The CDR3 nucleotides read TGTGCCAGCAGCCTCGGACAGGAGAACACTGAAGCTTTCTTT.

The J gene is TRBJ1-2, the V gene TRBV9; D is possibly TRBD1 (6 bases). The germline V gene encodes CDR1 SGDLS and CDR2 YYNGEE. Trimming cost V 3 bases and J 0 bases, with 9 bases left between them. This CDR3 spans 14 amino acids. The CDR3 spells CASSARTANYGYTF. CDR3 sequence (DNA): TGTGCCAGCAGCGCCCGGACAGCTAACTATGGCTACACCTTC.

The V call is TRBV9, the J call TRBJ1-6; D call uncertain. The CDR3 has 14 amino acids. Germline V CDR1 and CDR2: SGDLS, YYNGEE. Trimming removed 5 bases at V and 6 bases at J, with 12 bases between. The CDR3 DNA reads as TGTGCCAGCAGTTCCGGGGTCGTTAATTCACCCCTCCACTTT. Translation: CASSSGVVNSPLHF.

The V gene is TRBV6-5, the J gene TRBJ2-2; 10 nucleotides line up with TRBD1. This CDR3 is built from 15 residues. CDR1 and CDR2 from the germline V gene are MNHEY and SVGAGI. After removal of 6 bases from V and 5 bases from J, the junction contained 6 bases not matched to a gene. This CDR3 reads CASRFPGQGTGELFF. In DNA, the CDR3 is TGTGCCAGCAGATTTCCGGGACAGGGGACCGGGGAGCTGTTTTTT.

V usage is TRBV20-1 and J usage is TRBJ1-2; D not certain. The CDR3 extends over 11 amino acids. With 2 bases removed from V and 8 bases from J, the gap between germline ends came to 9 bases. Germline V gene data show CDR1 as DFQATT and CDR2 as SNEGSKA (reference sequence). The CDR3: CSARPSLGYTF. DNA of the CDR3: TGCAGTGCTAGACCAAGCCTAGGCTACACCTTC.

The chain carries TRBV2 and TRBJ2-6; D perhaps matches TRBD2 (6 bases). This CDR3 contains 15 residues. Germline CDR1 SNHLY, CDR2 FYNNEI. The germline V and J ends were trimmed by 8 bases and 3 bases, with 14 bases remaining between them. The CDR3 DNA reads TGTGCCAGCTCCGGAGGGCTAGGTGGGGCCAACGTCCTGACTTTC. Translating gives CASSGGLGGANVLTF.

The V gene is TRBV3-1 (or the pseudogene TRBV3-2), the J gene TRBJ2-5; maybe TRBD1 (6 bases). The germline V gene has CDR1 LGHDT and CDR2 YNNKEL (reference sequence). Deletions cut 3 bases from V and 1 base from J, with 12 bases between. The CDR3 has 15 residues. CDR3 sequence (DNA): TGTGCCAGCAGCCATTGGCAGGGGTCCCAAGAGACCCAGTACTTC. Protein product: CASSHWQGSQETQYF.

V is TRBV5-1 and J is TRBJ1-1; a possible D gene is TRBD1 (5 bases). CDR1 SGHRS and CDR2 YFSETQ come from the germline V gene. CDR3 length: 14 amino acids. V was clipped by 0 bases and J by 3 bases, with 9 bases between them. CDR3 residues: CASSLDWGDTEAFF. As DNA, the CDR3 is TGCGCCAGCAGCTTGGATTGGGGGGACACTGAAGCTTTCTTT.

This clone showed up just a few times. The CDR3 nucleotides read TGTGCTAGTGGGAATCCGGGATCCTACAAAAACACTGAAGCTTTCTTT. Translated: CASGNPGSYKNTEAFF. The J gene is TRBJ1-1, the V gene TRBV12-5, with D hard to call. In germline, CDR1 is LGHNT, CDR2 FRNRAP. V gave up 6 bases and J gave up 2 bases, with 19 bases separating them. The CDR3 totals 16 residues.

The V call is TRBV5-1, the J call TRBJ2-5; no reliable D call. Germline CDR1 reads SGHRS; CDR2 reads YFSETQ. The CDR3 sequence is 16 residues long. The germline V and J ends were trimmed by 0 bases and 9 bases, with 21 bases remaining between them. The CDR3: CASSLGWASPDWAQYF. The CDR3 bases are TGCGCCAGCAGCTTGGGTTGGGCGAGCCCGGATTGGGCCCAGTACTTC.

The V call is TRBV13, the J call TRBJ2-3; 12 nucleotides align to TRBD1. The CDR3 has 16 amino acids. The V gene's germline CDR1 is PRHDT and CDR2 FYEKMQ (reference sequence). Germline trimming cut 3 bases from V and 4 bases from J; bases unmatched to any gene: 5. The CDR3, as DNA: TGTGCCAGCAGCTTGGGGGGACAGGGGGCCCCAGATACGCAGTATTTT. As protein: CASSLGGQGAPDTQYF.

About this clone: Other DNA sequences within the sample encode an identical CDR3. This chain connects TRBV3-1 (or the pseudogene TRBV3-2) to TRBJ2-5; D is perhaps TRBD2 (6 bases). V was clipped by 3 bases and J by 4 bases, with 9 bases between them. Germline V lookup: CDR1 LGHDT, CDR2 YNNKEL (reference sequence). The CDR3 spans 13 residues. CDR3 nucleotide sequence: TGTGCCAGCAGCCACGGGGGTAGAGAGACCCAGTACTTC. Translating it yields CASSHGGRETQYF.

This chain connects TRBV5-8 to TRBJ2-1, with TRBD2 identical over 12 bases. The V and J ends lost 4 bases and 9 bases, in that order; junction bases with no gene match: 8. The V gene's germline CDR1 is SGHTS and CDR2 YDEGEE. This CDR3 spans 15 amino acids. The CDR3 DNA reads as TGTGCCAGCAGCGCTAGCGGGGGGGCCTCAGGTGAGCAGTTCTTC. The encoded protein is CASSASGGASGEQFF.

This clone was seen many times. CDR3 loop: CASSLRTVADTEAFF. The DNA for the CDR3 is TGTGCCAGCAGCCTAAGGACAGTAGCCGACACTGAAGCTTTCTTT. The chain joins TRBV7-8 to TRBJ1-1; a weak D match, TRBD1 (6 bases). Trimming took off 5 bases at V and 3 bases at J, with 16 bases between the two ends. The CDR3 is 15 residues long. Germline V gives CDR1 SGHVS, CDR2 FQNEAQ.

The V gene is TRBV3-1 (or the pseudogene TRBV3-2), the J gene TRBJ1-1; D ambiguous. There are 12 residues in the CDR3. The V end was cut by 4 bases, the J end by 1 base, with 4 bases between. Germline CDR1 LGHDT, CDR2 YNNKEL (reference sequence). CDR3 in DNA: TGTGCCAGCAGCCTAAAGAACACTGAAGCTTTCTTT. Its translation is CASSLKNTEAFF.

The CDR3 DNA is TGTGCCAGCAGCCGCCTGAGTATAGCGGGGGGGTGGTATTTT. It specifies CASSRLSIAGGWYF. The J gene is TRBJ2-3, the V gene TRBV7-6; 11 nucleotides agree with TRBD2. The V gene's germline CDR1 is SGHVS and CDR2 FNYEAQ. J gave up 14 bases and V 5 bases, and 12 bases lay outside the gene matches. CDR3 length: 14 residues.

The chain couples TRBV7-9 to TRBJ2-5; unclear D gene. Germline CDR1 and CDR2: SEHNR and FQNEAQ (reference sequence). V lost 5 bases and J 1 base, leaving 14 bases between the germline ends. There are 15 residues in the CDR3. This chain's CDR3 is CASSPGISAQETQYF. Written as DNA, the CDR3 is TGTGCCAGCAGCCCAGGCATTTCGGCCCAAGAGACCCAGTACTTC.

The sample holds one count of this clone. The V and J genes are TRBV5-4 and TRBJ1-2, with D possibly being TRBD1 (6 bases). This CDR3 comprises 15 residues. CDR1 and CDR2 from the germline V gene are SGHNT and YYREEE (reference sequence). V was pared by 4 bases and J by 4 bases, with 17 bases between. The CDR3 region is CASSTTGDRSYGYTF. CDR3 nucleotide sequence: TGTGCCAGCAGCACGACAGGAGACAGAAGCTATGGCTACACCTTC.

This sequence joins TRBV24-1 and TRBJ2-1; the D gene is possibly TRBD2 (6 bases). Germline V lookup: CDR1 KGHDR, CDR2 SFDVKD. CDR3 size: 17 residues. Trimming cost V 4 bases and J 6 bases, with 21 bases left between them. The CDR3 loop is CATSDSLLRDSSNEQFF. The CDR3 DNA reads as TGTGCCACCAGTGACTCACTCCTCCGGGACTCTTCCAATGAGCAGTTCTTC.

CDR3 nucleotide sequence: TGTGCCAGCAGCCTGCGGGGGAACCAGTACTTC. As protein: CASSLRGNQYF. V gene TRBV3-1 (or the pseudogene TRBV3-2) combines with J gene TRBJ2-5; 7 bases are shared with TRBD2. Germline trimming cut 4 bases from V and 10 bases from J; bases unmatched to any gene: 3. The CDR3 is made up of 11 amino acids. Germline CDR1 reads LGHDT; CDR2 reads YNNKEL (reference sequence).

V gene TRBV5-6 combines with J gene TRBJ2-5, with a tentative D call TRBD2 (6 bases). The V and J ends lost 4 bases and 3 bases respectively, with 16 bases between them. There are 15 residues in the CDR3. Germline V gene data show CDR1 as SGHDT and CDR2 as YYEEEE. The CDR3 sequence: CASSLFQAGKETQYF. The CDR3 nucleotides read TGTGCCAGCAGCCTATTCCAAGCGGGTAAAGAGACCCAGTACTTC.

The chain carries TRBV6-5 and TRBJ2-1; 10 positions agree with TRBD1. Unmatched junction bases numbered 7, after V lost 6 bases and J lost 5 bases. The CDR3 loop spans 15 amino acids. Looked up from germline, CDR1 is MNHEY and CDR2 is SVGAGI. The CDR3 spells CASSHGQGDNNEQFF. Written as DNA, the CDR3 is TGTGCCAGCAGCCACGGACAGGGGGACAACAATGAGCAGTTCTTC.